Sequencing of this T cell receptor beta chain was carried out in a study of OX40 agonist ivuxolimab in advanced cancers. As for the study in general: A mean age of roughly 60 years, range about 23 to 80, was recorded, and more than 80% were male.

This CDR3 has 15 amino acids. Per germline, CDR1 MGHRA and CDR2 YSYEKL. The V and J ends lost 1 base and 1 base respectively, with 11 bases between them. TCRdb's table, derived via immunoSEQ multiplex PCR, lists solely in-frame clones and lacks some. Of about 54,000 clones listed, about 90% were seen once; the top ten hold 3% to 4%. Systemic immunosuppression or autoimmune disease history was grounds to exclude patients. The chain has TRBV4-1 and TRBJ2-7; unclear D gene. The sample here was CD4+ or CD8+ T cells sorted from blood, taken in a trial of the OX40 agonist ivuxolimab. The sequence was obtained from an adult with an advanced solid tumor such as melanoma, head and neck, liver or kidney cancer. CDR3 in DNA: TGCGCCAGCAGCCAAGTAGGTGGGAAATCCTACGAGCAGTACTTC. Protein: CASSQVGGKSYEQYF.